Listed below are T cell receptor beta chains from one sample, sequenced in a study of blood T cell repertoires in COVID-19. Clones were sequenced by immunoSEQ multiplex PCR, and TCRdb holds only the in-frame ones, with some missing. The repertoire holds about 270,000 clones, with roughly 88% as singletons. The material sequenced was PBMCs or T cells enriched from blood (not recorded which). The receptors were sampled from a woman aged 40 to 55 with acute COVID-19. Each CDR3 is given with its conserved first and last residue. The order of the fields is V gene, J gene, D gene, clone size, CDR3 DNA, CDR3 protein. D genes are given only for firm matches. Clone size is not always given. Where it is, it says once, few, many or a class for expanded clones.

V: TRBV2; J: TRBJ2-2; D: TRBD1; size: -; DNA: TGTGCCAGCAGAGACCCCCAGGACAGGGACACCGGGGAGCTGTTTTTT; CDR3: CASRDPQDRDTGELFF
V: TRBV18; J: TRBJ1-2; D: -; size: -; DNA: TGTGCCAGCTCACCAGGGCAGGGGAATGCTAACTATGGCTACACCTTC; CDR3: CASSPGQGNANYGYTF
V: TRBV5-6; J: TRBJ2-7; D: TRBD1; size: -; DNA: TGTGCCAGCAGCTTGGGACAGGGGGCTTACGAGCAGTACTTC; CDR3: CASSLGQGAYEQYF
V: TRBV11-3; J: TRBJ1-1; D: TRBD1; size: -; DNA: TGTGCCAGCAGCGCACGGACAGGGGGAACAGCTTTCTTT; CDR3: CASSARTGGTAFF
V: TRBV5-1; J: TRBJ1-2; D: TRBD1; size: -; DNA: TGCGCCAGCAGCACCTGGACAGGGGGTCGTGGCTACACCTTC; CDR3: CASSTWTGGRGYTF
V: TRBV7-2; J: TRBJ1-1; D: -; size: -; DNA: TGTGCCAGCAGCACGTATGGCACCACCAACACTGAAGCTTTCTTT; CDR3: CASSTYGTTNTEAFF
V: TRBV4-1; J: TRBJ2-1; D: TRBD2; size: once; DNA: TGCGCCAGCAGCCAGGGCGGGAGGAATGAGCAGTTCTTC; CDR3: CASSQGGRNEQFF
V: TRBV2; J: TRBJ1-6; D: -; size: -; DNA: TGTGCCAGCAGGAGACAGGATAATTCACCCCTCCACTTT; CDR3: CASRRQDNSPLHF
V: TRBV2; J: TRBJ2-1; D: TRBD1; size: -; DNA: TGTGCCAGCAGCCAACAGGGGTACAATGAGCAGTTCTTC; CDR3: CASSQQGYNEQFF
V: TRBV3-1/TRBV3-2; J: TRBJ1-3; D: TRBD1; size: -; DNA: TGTGCCAGCAGCCAGGGACAGGGGTCTGGAAACACCATATATTTT; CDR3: CASSQGQGSGNTIYF
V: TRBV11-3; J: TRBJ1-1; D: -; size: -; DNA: TGTGCCAGCAGCTTAGGAACAGTGAACACTGAAGCTTTCTTT; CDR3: CASSLGTVNTEAFF
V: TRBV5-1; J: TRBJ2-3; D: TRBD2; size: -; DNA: TGCGCCAGCAGCTTCCTAGCGGGGGGAAACACAGATACGCAGTATTTT; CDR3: CASSFLAGGNTDTQYF
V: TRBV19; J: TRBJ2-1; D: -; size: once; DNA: TGTGCCAGTAGTGTGGGCGGGATATACAATGAGCAGTTCTTC; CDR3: CASSVGGIYNEQFF
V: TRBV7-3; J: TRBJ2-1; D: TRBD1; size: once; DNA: TGTGCCAGCAGCTTAATGCCCTGGACAGGAGTCTACAATGAGCAGTTCTTC; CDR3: CASSLMPWTGVYNEQFF
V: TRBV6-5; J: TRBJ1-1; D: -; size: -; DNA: TGTGCCAGCAGACCCCAGGCCGGAGGCGGGGGGGCAGCTTTCTTT; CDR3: CASRPQAGGGGAAFF
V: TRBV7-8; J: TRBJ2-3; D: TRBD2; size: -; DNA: TGTGCCAGCAGCCGGGGGGGGACAGATACGCAGTATTTT; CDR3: CASSRGGTDTQYF
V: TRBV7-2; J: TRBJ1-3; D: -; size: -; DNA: TGTGCCAGCAGCTTTCCAGAAGTGAGGGGAAACACCATATATTTT; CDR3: CASSFPEVRGNTIYF